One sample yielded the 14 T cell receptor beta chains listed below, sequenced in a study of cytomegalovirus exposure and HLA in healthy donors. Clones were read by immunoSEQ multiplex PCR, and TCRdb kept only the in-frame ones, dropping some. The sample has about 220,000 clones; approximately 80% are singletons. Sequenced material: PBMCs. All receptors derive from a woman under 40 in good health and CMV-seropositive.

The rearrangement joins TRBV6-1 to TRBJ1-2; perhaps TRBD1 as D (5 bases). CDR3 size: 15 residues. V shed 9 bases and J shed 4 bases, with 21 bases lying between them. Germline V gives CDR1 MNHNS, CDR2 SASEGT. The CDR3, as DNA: TGTGCCAGTATAGCCGGGACGGGGAATTCCTATGGCTACACCTTC. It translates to CASIAGTGNSYGYTF.

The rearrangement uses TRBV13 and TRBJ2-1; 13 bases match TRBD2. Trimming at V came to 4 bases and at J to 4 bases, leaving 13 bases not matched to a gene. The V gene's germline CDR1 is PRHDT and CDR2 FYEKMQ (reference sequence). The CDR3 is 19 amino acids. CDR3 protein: CASSWPGTSGIHPYNEQFF. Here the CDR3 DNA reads TGTGCCAGCAGCTGGCCCGGGACTAGCGGGATTCATCCTTACAATGAGCAGTTCTTC.

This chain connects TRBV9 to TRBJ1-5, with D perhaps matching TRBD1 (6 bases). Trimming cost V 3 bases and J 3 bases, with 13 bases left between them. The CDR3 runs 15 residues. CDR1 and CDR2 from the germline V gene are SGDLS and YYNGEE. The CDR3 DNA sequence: TGTGCCAGCAGCGCCGCGGGGGCTGACAATCAGCCCCAGCATTTT. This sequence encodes CASSAAGADNQPQHF.

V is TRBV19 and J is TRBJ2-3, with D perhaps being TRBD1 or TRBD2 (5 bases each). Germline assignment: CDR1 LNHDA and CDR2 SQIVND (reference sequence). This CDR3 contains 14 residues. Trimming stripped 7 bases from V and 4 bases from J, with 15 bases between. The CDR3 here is CASNVQLGPDTQYF. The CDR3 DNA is TGTGCCAGTAACGTTCAGTTGGGACCAGATACGCAGTATTTT.

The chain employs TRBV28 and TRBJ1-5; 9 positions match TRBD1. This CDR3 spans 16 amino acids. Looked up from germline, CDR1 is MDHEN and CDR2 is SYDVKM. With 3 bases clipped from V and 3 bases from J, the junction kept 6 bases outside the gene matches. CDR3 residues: CASSLSGTGINQPQHF. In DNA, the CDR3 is TGTGCCAGCAGTTTGTCCGGGACAGGGATCAATCAGCCCCAGCATTTT.

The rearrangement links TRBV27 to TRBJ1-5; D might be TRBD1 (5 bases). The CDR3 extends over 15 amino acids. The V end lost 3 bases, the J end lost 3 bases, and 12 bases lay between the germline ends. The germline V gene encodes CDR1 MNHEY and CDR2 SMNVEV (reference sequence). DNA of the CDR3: TGTGCCAGCAGTTTGTCGGGGACTCTCAATCAGCCCCAGCATTTT. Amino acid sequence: CASSLSGTLNQPQHF.

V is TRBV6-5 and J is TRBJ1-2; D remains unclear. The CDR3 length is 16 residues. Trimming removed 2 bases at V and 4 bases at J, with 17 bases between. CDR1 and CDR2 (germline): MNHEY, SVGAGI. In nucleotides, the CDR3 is TGTGCCAGCAGTTACAACGAAAACGACCCATTCTATGGCTACACCTTC. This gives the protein CASSYNENDPFYGYTF.

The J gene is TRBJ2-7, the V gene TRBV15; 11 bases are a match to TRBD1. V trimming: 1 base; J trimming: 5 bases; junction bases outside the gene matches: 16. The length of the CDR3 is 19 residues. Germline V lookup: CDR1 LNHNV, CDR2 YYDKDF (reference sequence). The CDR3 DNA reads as TGTGCCACCAGCAGAGGATTTGTCGGGACAGGGGGTAGAGGGAACGAGCAGTACTTC. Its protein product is CATSRGFVGTGGRGNEQYF.

The CDR3 region has the DNA TGTGCCAGCAGCAGGGCGTACAATGAGCAGTTCTTC. This sequence encodes CASSRAYNEQFF. This chain links TRBV2 with TRBJ2-1; D may be TRBD1 (5 bases). The CDR3 length is 12 residues. Trimming stripped 6 bases from V and 4 bases from J, with 7 bases between. From germline, CDR1 is SNHLY and CDR2 FYNNEI.

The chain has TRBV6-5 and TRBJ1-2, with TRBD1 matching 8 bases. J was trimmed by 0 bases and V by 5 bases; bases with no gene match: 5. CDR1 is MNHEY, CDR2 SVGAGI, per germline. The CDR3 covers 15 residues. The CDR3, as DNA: TGTGCCAGCAGTACGGACAGGGACACTAACTATGGCTACACCTTC. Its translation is CASSTDRDTNYGYTF.

CDR3 sequence (DNA): TGCGCCAGCAGTGAGTCGGCGGGAGACCGATACAATGAGCAGTTCTTC. Residues: CASSESAGDRYNEQFF. V usage is TRBV10-1 and J usage is TRBJ2-1; TRBD2 matches 7 bases. The CDR3 totals 16 residues. Losses at the gene ends were 0 bases for V and 4 bases for J; bases not matched to a gene: 6. Germline V gene sequence: CDR1 WNHNN, CDR2 SYGVQD (reference sequence).

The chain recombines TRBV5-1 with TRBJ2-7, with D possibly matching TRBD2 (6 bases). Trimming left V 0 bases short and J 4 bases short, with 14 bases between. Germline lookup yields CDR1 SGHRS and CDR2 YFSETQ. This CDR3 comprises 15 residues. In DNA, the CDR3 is TGCGCCAGCAGCTTGGCCTCGGGAGCCGGGTACGAGCAGTACTTC. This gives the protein CASSLASGAGYEQYF.

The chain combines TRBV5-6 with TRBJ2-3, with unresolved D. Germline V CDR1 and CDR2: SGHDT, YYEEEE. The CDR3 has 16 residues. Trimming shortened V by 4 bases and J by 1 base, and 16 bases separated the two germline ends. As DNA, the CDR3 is TGTGCCAGCAGCCCCTGGTTTGACGGCGGCACAGATACGCAGTATTTT. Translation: CASSPWFDGGTDTQYF.

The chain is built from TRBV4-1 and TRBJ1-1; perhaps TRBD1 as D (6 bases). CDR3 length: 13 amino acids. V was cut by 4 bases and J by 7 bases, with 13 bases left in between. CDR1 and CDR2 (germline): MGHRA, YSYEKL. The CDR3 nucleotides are TGCGCCAGCAGCCTCCGGACAGACTATGAAGCTTTCTTT. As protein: CASSLRTDYEAFF.